The text below deals with one T cell receptor beta chain. Its antigen remains unidentified. The germline V gene encodes CDR1 MDHEN and CDR2 SYDVKM. Reading from cysteine to phenylalanine, the CDR3 counts 12 amino acids. The DNA is unrecorded. The data derive from a study of T cells expressing NK-cell markers (dated by TCRdb to 2020 to 2022). Turning to the overall study: Three sorted T-cell subsets (CD3+CD56+NKG2C+, CD3+CD56+NKG2C- and CD3+CD56-NKG2C+) from fewer than 10 donors had their TCR beta-chain repertoires profiled. Among the eight sequenced donors, only one was HCMV-seronegative, while the other seven were HCMV-seropositive. Randomly selected healthy volunteers, three men and five women, were used as the eight sequenced donors. The libraries were sequenced on Illumina HiSeq 2000/2500, MiSeq or NextSeq, producing 2 x 150 bp reads. Study-wide findings and limitations: Whether the expanded NKG2C-expressing T cell clones were specific for HCMV antigens remained unclear. Those dominant clonotypes were again the most abundant among CD3+CD56-NKG2C+ cells in a handful of donors, at about 28.3-60.1%. For several donors, the dominant CD3+CD56+NKG2C+ clonotypes were among the top 10 CD8+ clonotypes and accounted for about 1.0-7.5% of CD8+ T cells.

The run used an Illumina HiSeq 2000. The TCR beta cDNA libraries were made using 5'RACE template switching, a step that added both a universal primer site and unique molecular identifiers. Synthesis of cDNA was primed from the TCR beta constant segment and was followed by two consecutive PCR amplification steps. The authors' analysis ran thus. MIGEC handled demultiplexing of the reads and grouping by UMI, while MiTCR was used to assemble and quantify clonotypes. To exclude erroneous sequences, any TCR cDNA sequence not supported by at least two reads was discarded. Downstream repertoire analysis used the tcR package, and clonotypes were matched across fractions by CDR3 nucleotide sequence plus V segment. VDJmatch was used to annotate antigen specificity against VDJdb, with one amino acid substitution in CDR3 allowed. TCRdb reprocessed the public reads and reports one entry per CDR3 protein sequence, without DNA. The V and J calls and clone size are TCRdb's, not the authors'. Per the sample table, the count is hundreds of thousands of distinct CDR3 sequences. Together, the top ten hold 4% to 6.5% of the sample.

HCMV serostatus was determined by detecting HCMV-specific IgG in serum with a commercial ELISA kit. Ficoll density gradient centrifugation was used to isolate peripheral blood mononuclear cells from blood. Rearrangement joined TRBV28 to TRBJ2-7; TCRdb names TRBD2, which stays unverified in the absence of DNA. This clonotype was sampled from a man aged 18 to 69 in good health. The sequenced sample was blood T cells: a sorted CD56 or NKG2C T cell subset, CD4+ or CD8+ T cells, or bulk PBMC T cells (not recorded which). The CDR3 protein: CASRSLPWDMYF.